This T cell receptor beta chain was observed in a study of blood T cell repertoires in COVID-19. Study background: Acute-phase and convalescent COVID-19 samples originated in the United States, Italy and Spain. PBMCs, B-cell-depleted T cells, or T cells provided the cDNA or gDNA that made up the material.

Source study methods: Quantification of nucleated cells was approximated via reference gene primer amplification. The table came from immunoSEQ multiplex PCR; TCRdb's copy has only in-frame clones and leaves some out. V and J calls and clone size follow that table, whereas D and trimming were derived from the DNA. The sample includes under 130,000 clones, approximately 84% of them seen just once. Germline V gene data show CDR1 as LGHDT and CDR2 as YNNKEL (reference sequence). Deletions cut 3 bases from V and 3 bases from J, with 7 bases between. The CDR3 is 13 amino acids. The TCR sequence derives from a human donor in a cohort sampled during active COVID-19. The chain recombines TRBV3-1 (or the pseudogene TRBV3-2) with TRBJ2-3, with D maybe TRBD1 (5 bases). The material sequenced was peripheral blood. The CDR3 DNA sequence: TGTGCCAGCAGCCAGGGGCCGACAGATACGCAGTATTTT. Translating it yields CASSQGPTDTQYF.